The TCR beta chain under discussion was sequenced for a study of blood T cells in healthy people across ages. CDR3 length: 12 amino acids. V was cut by 1 base and J by 5 bases, with 3 bases left in between. Germline V lookup: CDR1 SGHTA, CDR2 FQGTGA. Through a sample-barcoded 5' primer and a J-beta primer mix, a second PCR was run for roughly 7 to 11 cycles. Each CDR3 protein is one row after TCRdb ran MiXCR on the 5' RACE reads. The sample consists of fewer than 2,000,000 distinct CDR3 sequences, around 40% of them appearing once. This clonotype was recorded at least ten times. The TCR was taken from a human donor in good health. This rearrangement joins TRBV7-3 to TRBJ2-1; D is unresolved. The sample taken for sequencing was blood. CDR3 sequence reads: CASSLNNNEQFF. Here the CDR3 DNA reads TGTGCCAGCAGCTTAAATAACAATGAGCAGTTCTTC.